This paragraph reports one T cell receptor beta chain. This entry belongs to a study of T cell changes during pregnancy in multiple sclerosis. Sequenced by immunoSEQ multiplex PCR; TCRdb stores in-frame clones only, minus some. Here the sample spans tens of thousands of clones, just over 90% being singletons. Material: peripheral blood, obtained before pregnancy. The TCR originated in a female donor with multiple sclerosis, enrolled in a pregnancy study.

The CDR3 nucleotides read TGTGCCAGCATCCGGGGATTCAATTCACCCCTCCACTTT. This translates into CASIRGFNSPLHF. The chain joins TRBV6-1 to TRBJ1-6; D is undetermined. The V end was cut by 7 bases, the J end by 7 bases, with 11 bases between. The CDR3 is 13 residues long. The V gene's germline CDR1 is MNHNS and CDR2 SASEGT.